The 17 T cell receptor beta chains in this list originate from one sample, sequenced in a study of Ad26.COV2.S vaccination and SARS-CoV-2 variants. Stated treatment: roughly 18 received Ad26.COV2.S at low or high dose, single or two shots; 5 received placebo; per-sample allocation not given. Material that was analyzed had been drawn on day 63 after the first vaccine or placebo injection. TCRdb's copy holds only in-frame clones and misses some; the assay was immunoSEQ multiplex PCR. The sample has about 280,000 clones; 70% to 90% are singletons. The starting material was peripheral blood, obtained in a trial of Ad26.COV2.S vaccine versus placebo. These receptor sequences come from a person between 18 and 60 years old who received the Ad26.COV2.S COVID-19 vaccine or a placebo.

This chain connects TRBV2 to TRBJ1-1, with 7 bases matching TRBD1. Germline lookup yields CDR1 SNHLY and CDR2 FYNNEI. The V gene end was trimmed by 7 bases and the J gene end by 0 bases; junction bases not matched to a gene: 11. The CDR3 consists of 16 residues. The CDR3, as DNA: TGTGCCAGCATGAGACAGGGAAACAACATGAACACTGAAGCTTTCTTT. Translating gives CASMRQGNNMNTEAFF.

The chain couples TRBV28 to TRBJ1-3, with 9 bases aligning to TRBD1. Trimming cost V 11 bases and J 2 bases; bases outside gene matches: 4. CDR3 size: 13 residues. CDR1 and CDR2 from the germline V gene are MDHEN and SYDVKM. This chain's CDR3 is CASQGAPGNTIYF. The CDR3 DNA reads as TGTGCCTCACAGGGGGCGCCTGGAAACACCATATATTTT. Based on the CDR3 plus reference TRBV28 and TRBJ1-3, the full variable domain is DVKVTQSSRYLVKRTGEKVFLECVQDMDHENMFWYRQDPGLGLRLIYFSYDVKMKEKGDIPEGYSVSREKKERFSLILESASTNQTSMYLCASQGAPGNTIYFGEGSWLTVV.

The V call is TRBV9, the J call TRBJ1-1; D unresolved. Deletions cut 3 bases from V and 4 bases from J, with 13 bases between. This CDR3 spans 14 amino acids. Germline V lookup: CDR1 SGDLS, CDR2 YYNGEE. CDR3 in DNA: TGTGCCAGCAGCGCCAGACATTCCTTCACTGAAGCTTTCTTT. It yields the protein CASSARHSFTEAFF.

The chain recombines TRBV30 with TRBJ2-6, with TRBD1 matching over 7 bases. The CDR3 covers 17 residues. Germline values: CDR1 GTSNPN, CDR2 SVGIG (reference sequence). J lost 1 base, V lost 2 bases, and 8 bases had no gene match. Written as DNA, the CDR3 is TGTGCCTGGAGTACGACAGGGTACGGTTCTGGGGCCAACGTCCTGACTTTC. Translating it yields CAWSTTGYGSGANVLTF.

The V call is TRBV30, the J call TRBJ2-7, with unresolved D. V was shortened by 3 bases and J by 0 bases, with 15 bases between the two germline ends. This CDR3 is 15 amino acids long. CDR1 and CDR2 (germline): GTSNPN, SVGIG (reference sequence). CDR3 loop: CAWSHGPSSSYEQYF. DNA of the CDR3: TGTGCCTGGAGCCACGGACCGTCGAGCTCCTACGAGCAGTACTTC.

This chain joins TRBV6-2 or TRBV6-3 and TRBJ1-6; D is unclear. Trimming pared 8 bases from V and 0 bases from J, leaving 11 bases between. The CDR3 contains 15 residues. From germline, CDR1 is MNHEY and CDR2 SVGEGT. The CDR3 nucleotides are TGTGCCAGCTGTGACTGGAGCTCCTATAATTCACCCCTCCACTTT. This translates into CASCDWSSYNSPLHF.

This sequence joins TRBV28 and TRBJ1-2, with 10 bases matching TRBD1. The germline gives CDR1 MDHEN, CDR2 SYDVKM. Losses at the gene ends were 5 bases for V and 8 bases for J; bases not matched to a gene: 14. CDR3 length: 16 residues. The CDR3, as DNA: TGTGCCAGCAGTAGACCGACAGGGGGCGCATATCGAGGCTACACCTTC. Translated, it gives CASSRPTGGAYRGYTF.

V and J are TRBV10-3 and TRBJ2-7; 7 bases agree with TRBD1. Per germline, CDR1 ENHRY and CDR2 SYGVKD. CDR3 length equals 14 residues. Trimming removed 6 bases from V and 0 bases from J; junction bases left unmatched: 5. CDR3 in amino acids: CAIRPTGNSYEQYF. CDR3 in DNA: TGTGCCATCAGACCGACAGGGAACTCCTACGAGCAGTACTTC.

This chain connects TRBV18 to TRBJ2-1; 8 bases match TRBD1. The CDR3 loop spans 16 amino acids. Germline V CDR1 and CDR2: KGHSH, LQKENI. J lost 0 bases, V lost 6 bases, and 7 bases had no gene match. CDR3 in amino acids: CASSLDRVSSYNEQFF. The CDR3 DNA sequence: TGTGCCAGCTCGCTGGACAGGGTGAGCTCCTACAATGAGCAGTTCTTC.

The gene calls are TRBV18 and TRBJ2-2; 9 bases line up with TRBD1. Germline trimming cut 3 bases from V and 5 bases from J; bases unmatched to any gene: 7. The CDR3 runs to 16 residues. From germline, CDR1 is KGHSH and CDR2 LQKENI. The CDR3 DNA reads as TGTGCCAGCTCACCCGGACAGGGGAGTGGGACCGGGGAGCTGTTTTTT. This gives the protein CASSPGQGSGTGELFF.

The rearrangement links TRBV5-1 to TRBJ2-1, with D possibly matching TRBD2 (5 bases). CDR3 length: 12 residues. Trimming pared 10 bases from V and 6 bases from J, leaving 14 bases between. Germline V lookup: CDR1 SGHRS, CDR2 YFSETQ. The CDR3 DNA follows: TGCGCCTCGACGCCCAGCGGCAATGAGCAGTTCTTC. It encodes CASTPSGNEQFF. The full variable domain, completed using reference TRBV5-1 and TRBJ2-1, is KAGVTQTPRYLIKTRGQQVTLSCSPISGHRSVSWYQQTPGQGLQFLFEYFSETQRNKGNFPGRFSGRQFSNSRSEMNVSTLELGDSALYLCASTPSGNEQFFGPGTRLTVL.

This clone came up once. The V call is TRBV3-1 (or the pseudogene TRBV3-2), the J call TRBJ2-1; tentatively, D is TRBD1 (5 bases). The CDR3 runs to 16 residues. The germline V and J ends were trimmed by 4 bases and 5 bases, with 18 bases remaining between them. CDR1 is LGHDT and CDR2 is YNNKEL in the germline V gene (reference sequence). Here the CDR3 reads CASSPYRLLKDNEQFF. The CDR3 coding sequence is TGTGCCAGCAGCCCGTACAGGTTATTAAAAGACAATGAGCAGTTCTTC.

The sample holds one count of this clone. The chain combines TRBV30 with TRBJ1-5; D gene ambiguous. Germline V lookup: CDR1 GTSNPN, CDR2 SVGIG (reference sequence). Trimming stripped 4 bases from V and 2 bases from J, with 9 bases between. The CDR3 runs 13 residues. The CDR3 protein is CAWNKVGNQPQHF. The CDR3 DNA sequence: TGTGCCTGGAATAAGGTTGGCAATCAGCCCCAGCATTTT.

The V gene is TRBV27, the J gene TRBJ1-5; 11 bases line up with TRBD1. Trimming cost V 5 bases and J 4 bases; bases outside gene matches: 7. Germline values: CDR1 MNHEY, CDR2 SMNVEV (reference sequence). CDR3 length: 16 residues. Here the CDR3 DNA reads TGTGCCAGCAGTGGGACAGGGGGTATTTGGAATCAGCCCCAGCATTTT. Amino acids: CASSGTGGIWNQPQHF.

The V call is TRBV6-5, the J call TRBJ2-7, with 11 bases lining up with TRBD2. Germline-derived CDR1 and CDR2 are MNHEY and SVGAGI. The junction had 8 bases not matched to a gene; V was cut back by 6 bases and J by 4 bases. The CDR3 extends over 15 amino acids. The CDR3 DNA follows: TGTGCCAGCAGACCTTCTAGCGGGGGGACATACGAGCAGTACTTC. Translated, it gives CASRPSSGGTYEQYF.

J is TRBJ2-7 and V is TRBV3-1 (or the pseudogene TRBV3-2); D might be TRBD2 (6 bases). CDR1 LGHDT and CDR2 YNNKEL come from the germline V gene (reference sequence). This CDR3 contains 15 residues. V dropped 2 bases and J dropped 3 bases, with 14 bases sitting between them. CDR3 in DNA: TGTGCCAGCAGCCAAACCCCCGGGACTCTCTACGAGCAGTACTTC. It encodes CASSQTPGTLYEQYF.

The rearrangement joins TRBV6-2 or TRBV6-3 to TRBJ2-7; 8 bases map to TRBD1. Germline V gene lookup returns CDR1 MNHEY and CDR2 SVGEGT. The CDR3 is made up of 14 amino acids. The junction had 6 bases not matched to a gene; V was cut back by 2 bases and J by 6 bases. CDR3 residues: CASSYERQGAEQYF. CDR3 DNA: TGTGCCAGCAGTTACGAGAGGCAGGGGGCCGAGCAGTACTTC.